Described below is a single T cell receptor beta chain sequence and its context. These data originate in a study of blood T cell repertoires in COVID-19. From germline, CDR1 is LGHNA and CDR2 YSLEER. The CDR3 runs 17 residues. The V segment lost 0 bases and the J segment 3 bases; nucleotides outside the gene matches: 4. Authors' methods: It was from reference gene primer amplification that nucleated cell counts were estimated. Clones were read by immunoSEQ multiplex PCR, and TCRdb kept only the in-frame ones, dropping some. That table supplies the V and J calls and clone size; D and trimming were determined from the DNA. The sample gives some 120,000 clones, under 95% of which show up once; 4.6% is in the top ten.

This TCR was recovered from a man aged 55 to 70 with COVID-19, enrolled during active disease. Sequencing was done on a sample of peripheral blood. This sequence joins TRBV4-3 and TRBJ2-3; 12 nucleotides agree with TRBD2. Written as DNA, the CDR3 is TGCGCCAGCAGCCAAGATGTGCTAGCGGGAGGGACAGATACGCAGTATTTT. Its translation is CASSQDVLAGGTDTQYF.